The 9 T cell receptor beta chains in this list originate from one sample, sequenced in a study of T-cell memory formation after mild COVID-19. Each CDR3 protein is one row after TCRdb ran MiXCR on the 5' RACE reads. The data show 280,000 or so distinct CDR3 sequences, over 15% seen once. Sequenced input: PBMCs or a T cell subset sorted from them (not recorded which). All receptors come from a man between 18 and 35 years old who had mild COVID-19 (a few samples of this study predate the infection). Cell type and time point are not known.

V usage is TRBV11-2 and J usage is TRBJ2-7; 8 nucleotides match TRBD1. The ends lost 4 bases at V and 6 bases at J; junction bases unmatched: 8. The germline CDR1 and CDR2 sequences are SGHAT and FQNNGV. The CDR3 has 14 residues. CDR3 sequence reads: CASSSGTGQFEQYF. The CDR3 DNA follows: TGTGCCAGCAGCTCCGGGACAGGTCAATTCGAGCAGTACTTC.

This clonotype turned up a few times. The genes are TRBV6-5 and TRBJ1-1, with no clear D. CDR3 size: 11 residues. The V gene lost 6 bases and the J gene lost 8 bases, with 10 bases spanning the gap. Germline assignment: CDR1 MNHEY and CDR2 SVGAGI. CDR3 bases: TGTGCCAGCAGCCTGGGCCGAGAAGCTTTCTTT. Protein product: CASSLGREAFF.

CDR3 sequence (DNA): TGTGCCAGCAGCCAAGATGCGGCGGGGACTTTCACAGATACGCAGTATTTT. As protein: CASSQDAAGTFTDTQYF. The chain joins TRBV4-2 to TRBJ2-3; possibly TRBD2 for D (6 bases). V was cut by 0 bases and J by 2 bases, with 15 bases left in between. This CDR3 has 17 residues. The germline V gene has CDR1 LGHNA and CDR2 YNFKEQ.

This clonotype appeared a few times. The chain carries TRBV4-1 and TRBJ2-2; no definite D call. Germline V gives CDR1 MGHRA, CDR2 YSYEKL. V was clipped by 3 bases and J by 3 bases, with 8 bases between them. CDR3 length: 14 residues. In DNA form, the CDR3 reads TGCGCCAGCAGCCATGGGATAGACACCGGGGAGCTGTTTTTT. Protein product: CASSHGIDTGELFF.

This clonotype was observed a few times. V is TRBV4-3 and J is TRBJ2-3; unclear D gene. V shed 1 base and J shed 2 bases, with 4 bases lying between them. CDR3 length equals 13 residues. The germline CDR1 and CDR2 sequences are LGHNA and YSLEER. DNA for the CDR3: TGCGCCAGCAGCCAAGGGCACACAGATACGCAGTATTTT. It codes for CASSQGHTDTQYF.

The genes are TRBV7-2 and TRBJ1-4; D is possibly TRBD1 (5 bases). The CDR3 has 14 amino acids. V lost 5 bases, J lost 5 bases, and 12 bases lay in between. Germline loops: CDR1 SGHTA, CDR2 FQGNSA. The CDR3 loop reads CASSEEGWNEKLFF. The CDR3, as DNA: TGTGCCAGCAGCGAGGAGGGGTGGAATGAAAAACTGTTTTTT.

This clonotype has more than one count but fewer than ten. The chain is built from TRBV20-1 and TRBJ2-3; 10 nucleotides agree with TRBD1. Germline V CDR1 and CDR2: DFQATT, SNEGSKA (reference sequence). Trimming took 6 bases from V and 1 from J; bases not matched to a gene: 4. The CDR3 loop spans 14 amino acids. DNA of the CDR3: TGCAGTGCGATCGACAGGGGGCGCACAGATACGCAGTATTTT. It translates to CSAIDRGRTDTQYF.

This clonotype has a single count. The chain has TRBV9 and TRBJ2-5; D is unclear. CDR3 size: 15 residues. V was trimmed by 4 bases and J by 4 bases, leaving 17 bases between them. CDR1 and CDR2 from the germline V gene are SGDLS and YYNGEE. The CDR3, as DNA: TGTGCCAGCAGCCCCACGGGTCTTTGGGGAGAGACCCAGTACTTC. It encodes CASSPTGLWGETQYF.

The chain employs TRBV6-2 or TRBV6-3 and TRBJ1-1, with D possibly being TRBD1 (5 bases). CDR3 size: 15 residues. The germline V gene encodes CDR1 MNHEY and CDR2 SVGEGT. The V and J ends lost 5 bases and 5 bases respectively, with 18 bases between them. The CDR3 sequence is CASSPTGPVGTEAFF. The CDR3 nucleotides read TGTGCCAGCAGTCCCACGGGGCCCGTGGGGACTGAAGCTTTCTTT.